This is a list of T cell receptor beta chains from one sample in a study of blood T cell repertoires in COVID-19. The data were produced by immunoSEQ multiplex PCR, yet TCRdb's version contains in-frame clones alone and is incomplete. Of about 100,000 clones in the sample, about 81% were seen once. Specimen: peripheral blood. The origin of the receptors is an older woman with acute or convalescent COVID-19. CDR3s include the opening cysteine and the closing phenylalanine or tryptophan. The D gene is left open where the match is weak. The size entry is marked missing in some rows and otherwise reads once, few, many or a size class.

cdr3_aa: CASSFTGGGRGYTF; d_call: TRBD1; j_call: TRBJ1-2; v_call: TRBV27; clone_size: NA
cdr3_aa: CASSRRRDRGQDEKLFF; d_call: TRBD1; j_call: TRBJ1-4; v_call: TRBV19; clone_size: NA
cdr3_aa: CASSLEGSGYTF; d_call: NA; j_call: TRBJ1-2; v_call: TRBV7-9; clone_size: NA
cdr3_aa: CAWRPRDRYTIYF; d_call: TRBD1; j_call: TRBJ1-3; v_call: TRBV30; clone_size: NA
cdr3_aa: CASSFRDRGYIQYF; d_call: TRBD1; j_call: TRBJ2-4; v_call: TRBV6-5; clone_size: NA
cdr3_aa: CASSVDDRVGSPLHF; d_call: TRBD1; j_call: TRBJ1-6; v_call: TRBV9; clone_size: NA
cdr3_aa: CASSEIEGAHQPQHF; d_call: TRBD1; j_call: TRBJ1-5; v_call: TRBV6-1; clone_size: NA
cdr3_aa: CASSQHPVQDGYTF; d_call: NA; j_call: TRBJ1-2; v_call: TRBV7-6; clone_size: few
cdr3_aa: CASSLGTGAGELFF; d_call: TRBD1; j_call: TRBJ2-2; v_call: TRBV11-2; clone_size: NA
cdr3_aa: CASSIDMDRVSGANVLTF; d_call: TRBD1; j_call: TRBJ2-6; v_call: TRBV19; clone_size: once
cdr3_aa: CASSLDVSGELFF; d_call: NA; j_call: TRBJ2-2; v_call: TRBV5-1; clone_size: NA
cdr3_aa: CASSFRDSWNTEAFF; d_call: NA; j_call: TRBJ1-1; v_call: TRBV5-4; clone_size: NA
cdr3_aa: CAWNRGGLPGELFF; d_call: TRBD2; j_call: TRBJ2-2; v_call: TRBV30; clone_size: NA
cdr3_aa: CASSVSGNTGELFF; d_call: NA; j_call: TRBJ2-2; v_call: TRBV9; clone_size: NA
cdr3_aa: CASSFLTGAGANVLTF; d_call: TRBD1; j_call: TRBJ2-6; v_call: TRBV2; clone_size: NA
cdr3_aa: CASSPDRDQPQHF; d_call: TRBD1; j_call: TRBJ1-5; v_call: TRBV3-1/TRBV3-2; clone_size: NA
cdr3_aa: CASSILGARGNQPQHF; d_call: NA; j_call: TRBJ1-5; v_call: TRBV19; clone_size: NA
cdr3_aa: CASSRRQVDTEAFF; d_call: NA; j_call: TRBJ1-1; v_call: TRBV5-5; clone_size: NA
cdr3_aa: CASSQDDRRGNEQFF; d_call: NA; j_call: TRBJ2-1; v_call: TRBV4-2; clone_size: NA
cdr3_aa: CASSGFTGGTEAFF; d_call: TRBD1; j_call: TRBJ1-1; v_call: TRBV9; clone_size: NA
cdr3_aa: CSVRQGLNEKLFF; d_call: TRBD1; j_call: TRBJ1-4; v_call: TRBV29-1; clone_size: NA
cdr3_aa: CASIGPGFTVAEAFF; d_call: NA; j_call: TRBJ1-1; v_call: TRBV5-6; clone_size: NA
cdr3_aa: CASSFTGDSPLHF; d_call: TRBD1; j_call: TRBJ1-6; v_call: TRBV12-3/TRBV12-4; clone_size: once
cdr3_aa: CASSQGLAGPRDNEQFF; d_call: TRBD2; j_call: TRBJ2-1; v_call: TRBV14; clone_size: NA
cdr3_aa: CASSSRRGQGAYGYTF; d_call: TRBD1; j_call: TRBJ1-2; v_call: TRBV11-2; clone_size: NA
cdr3_aa: CASSIGLAGAETQYF; d_call: TRBD2; j_call: TRBJ2-5; v_call: TRBV6-5; clone_size: NA
cdr3_aa: CATSRDRWSPGGYTF; d_call: NA; j_call: TRBJ1-2; v_call: TRBV15; clone_size: NA
cdr3_aa: CASSQGRGRGGPNTGELFF; d_call: TRBD2; j_call: TRBJ2-2; v_call: TRBV3-1/TRBV3-2; clone_size: NA
cdr3_aa: CASSHATANTEAFF; d_call: NA; j_call: TRBJ1-1; v_call: TRBV23-1; clone_size: NA
cdr3_aa: CSVGLTKETQYF; d_call: NA; j_call: TRBJ2-5; v_call: TRBV29-1; clone_size: NA
cdr3_aa: CASSGGLAGVTGELFF; d_call: TRBD2; j_call: TRBJ2-2; v_call: TRBV9; clone_size: NA
cdr3_aa: CASSPRQGGQETQYF; d_call: TRBD1; j_call: TRBJ2-5; v_call: TRBV4-2; clone_size: NA
cdr3_aa: CASGQQSNTEAFF; d_call: NA; j_call: TRBJ1-1; v_call: TRBV5-1; clone_size: few
cdr3_aa: CASRHSGGPSNEQFF; d_call: TRBD2; j_call: TRBJ2-1; v_call: TRBV4-2; clone_size: NA
cdr3_aa: CASSGRVRNTEAFF; d_call: NA; j_call: TRBJ1-1; v_call: TRBV9; clone_size: NA
cdr3_aa: CASSPRGIGYEQYF; d_call: NA; j_call: TRBJ2-7; v_call: TRBV19; clone_size: NA
cdr3_aa: CASSPGQGSSYNSPLHF; d_call: TRBD1; j_call: TRBJ1-6; v_call: TRBV7-9; clone_size: NA
cdr3_aa: CAWSVLNQPQHF; d_call: NA; j_call: TRBJ1-5; v_call: TRBV30; clone_size: NA
cdr3_aa: CASSLTGSDTQYF; d_call: NA; j_call: TRBJ2-3; v_call: TRBV5-1; clone_size: once
cdr3_aa: CASSHMEYEQFF; d_call: NA; j_call: TRBJ2-1; v_call: TRBV14; clone_size: NA
cdr3_aa: CASSEVGGEDYGYTF; d_call: NA; j_call: TRBJ1-2; v_call: TRBV6-1; clone_size: NA
cdr3_aa: CASSSQGTRQPQHF; d_call: TRBD1; j_call: TRBJ1-5; v_call: TRBV5-6; clone_size: many
cdr3_aa: CAISVGGDQPQHF; d_call: NA; j_call: TRBJ1-5; v_call: TRBV10-3; clone_size: few
cdr3_aa: CAWSEGLAGGGTQYF; d_call: TRBD2; j_call: TRBJ2-3; v_call: TRBV30; clone_size: NA
cdr3_aa: CASRPGQRCSPLHF; d_call: TRBD1; j_call: TRBJ1-6; v_call: TRBV10-1; clone_size: NA
cdr3_aa: CASSSIVTGEQYF; d_call: NA; j_call: TRBJ2-7; v_call: TRBV7-3; clone_size: NA
cdr3_aa: CASSLAQGGRQPQHF; d_call: TRBD1; j_call: TRBJ1-5; v_call: TRBV27; clone_size: NA
cdr3_aa: CASSPKLRYFSNQPQHF; d_call: NA; j_call: TRBJ1-5; v_call: TRBV3-1/TRBV3-2; clone_size: NA
cdr3_aa: CASSIGTGRSNQPQHF; d_call: TRBD1; j_call: TRBJ1-5; v_call: TRBV19; clone_size: NA
cdr3_aa: CASSLVTEGPQHF; d_call: NA; j_call: TRBJ1-5; v_call: TRBV12-3/TRBV12-4; clone_size: NA
cdr3_aa: CASSQNGVGLAGGEQYF; d_call: TRBD2; j_call: TRBJ2-7; v_call: TRBV7-3; clone_size: NA
cdr3_aa: CASVGGSRGETQYF; d_call: NA; j_call: TRBJ2-5; v_call: TRBV27; clone_size: once
cdr3_aa: CASSVGLAGGQETQYF; d_call: TRBD2; j_call: TRBJ2-5; v_call: TRBV9; clone_size: NA